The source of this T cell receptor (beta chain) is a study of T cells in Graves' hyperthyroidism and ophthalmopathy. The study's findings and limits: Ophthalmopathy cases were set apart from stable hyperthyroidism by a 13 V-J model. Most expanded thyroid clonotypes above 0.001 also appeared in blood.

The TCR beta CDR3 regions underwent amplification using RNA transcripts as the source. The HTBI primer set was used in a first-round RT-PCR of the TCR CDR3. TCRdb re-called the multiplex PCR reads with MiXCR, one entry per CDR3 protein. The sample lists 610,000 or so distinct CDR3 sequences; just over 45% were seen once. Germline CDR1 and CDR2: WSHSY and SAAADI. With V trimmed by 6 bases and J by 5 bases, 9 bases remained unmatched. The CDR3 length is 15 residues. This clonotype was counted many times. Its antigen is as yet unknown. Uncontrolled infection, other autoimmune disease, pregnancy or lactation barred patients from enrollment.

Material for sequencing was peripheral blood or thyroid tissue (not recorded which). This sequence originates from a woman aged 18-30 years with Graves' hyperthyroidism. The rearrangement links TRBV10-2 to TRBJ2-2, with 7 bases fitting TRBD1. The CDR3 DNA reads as TGCGCCAGCAGCCTATACAGGGGCGGGACCGGGGAGCTGTTTTTT. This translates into CASSLYRGGTGELFF.